This TCR beta chain was obtained from a study of blood T cells in healthy people across ages. Study observations and caveats: Donor CMV status was unknown, possibly confounding expanded clonotype changes.

Trimming at V came to 6 bases and at J to 4 bases, leaving 16 bases not matched to a gene. Germline V CDR1 and CDR2: MGHRA, YSYEKL. CDR3 length: 18 amino acids. A J-beta primer mix and a sample-barcoded 5' primer were used in a second PCR of about 7 to 12 cycles. TCRdb analysed the 5' RACE reads with MiXCR anew, one entry per CDR3 protein. The table records about 1.6 million distinct CDR3 sequences, about 35% of them present only once. Donors were healthy Caucasian individuals from Russia aged about 6 to 100. Each sample used at least 6 million PBMCs. In regard to this clonotype: The antigen is unknown.

This TCR came from a woman younger than 45 in good health. The sequenced sample consisted of blood. The J gene is TRBJ2-1, the V gene TRBV4-1, with 9 bases identical to TRBD1. The CDR3 DNA sequence: TGCGCCAGCAGAGACGGGACAGGGCTTTCAGGCCCTTACAATGAGCAGTTCTTC. Amino acids: CASRDGTGLSGPYNEQFF.